This T cell receptor (beta chain) came from a study of breast tumors, draining lymph nodes, adjacent tissues (dated by TCRdb to the mid-2010s). Broadly, across the study: Breast cancer patients provided tumor, adjacent nontumor tissue and axillary lymph nodes, and the study compared the TCR beta repertoires across these three sources. In human breast cancer, the study set out to assess how tumor, surrounding tissue and draining lymph node repertoires relate to one another and whether T cells might be exchanged between them.

Points on this clonotype: The clone's antigen remains unknown. No per-base quality is available; no much larger clone lies one base away.

V has 6 bases trimmed and J has 4 bases trimmed; junction bases matching no gene number 6. The CDR1 and CDR2 encoded by the germline V gene are KGHDR and SFDVKD. Counted from cysteine to phenylalanine, this CDR3 has 14 amino acids. Here the CDR3 DNA is all that survives: 42 bases in frame from base 1. The lymph node samples were taken from the axillary draining lymph nodes of breast cancer patients. Study-level results and caveats: Rather than being directly demonstrated, the conclusion that tumor T cells originate in lymph nodes was presented as consistent with a hypothesis. T-cell repertoire diversity in tumors was found to be lower than in lymph nodes but higher than in nontumor tissue, and preferential V and J gene usage was observed. The data were considered consistent with the idea that most tumor T cells come from the lymph node and then expand in tumor tissue. The similarity between tumor and nontumor tissue repertoires was significantly greater in luminal-like breast cancer than in basal-like breast cancer.

These reads were obtained on an Illumina HiSeq 2000. TCR beta chain libraries were generated through multiplex PCR amplification. The amplified TCR beta chain products were analyzed by high-throughput sequencing. Starting from the raw public reads, TCRdb applied fastp trimming at Q25, assembled clones with MiXCR and retained in-frame beta chains. Merged by CDR3 protein, the rows form single entries marked with the most common genes and DNA. This sample is represented by about 230,000 distinct CDR3 sequences; less than 40% of them were singletons. The ten biggest clones cover around 1.5% of the sample.

The receptor's source is a female donor with breast cancer. Some clones in this sample may be carry-over from other donors' samples. The rearrangement joined TRBV24-1 to TRBJ2-5, and TRBD2 aligns with 8 junction nucleotides. The sequenced sample consisted of axillary lymph node tissue. The CDR3 region: CATSSAGEGETQYF. The DNA is TGTGCCACCAGTTCAGCGGGAGAAGGAGAGACCCAGTACTTC.